These 29 T cell receptor beta chains came from one sample sequenced in a study of blood T cell repertoires in COVID-19. The table came from immunoSEQ multiplex PCR; TCRdb's copy has only in-frame clones and leaves some out. This table has about 260,000 clones, 87% appearing once. The sequenced material came from peripheral blood. The source is a woman in her forties who had recovered from COVID-19.

The chain is built from TRBV18 and TRBJ2-4, with D perhaps matching TRBD1 (6 bases). The V gene's germline CDR1 is KGHSH and CDR2 LQKENI. This CDR3 is 18 amino acids long. Trimming removed 1 base at V and 5 bases at J, with 21 bases between. CDR3 region: CASSPLGTRYGRENIQYF. The CDR3 DNA reads TGTGCCAGCTCACCACTGGGGACAAGGTACGGCCGGGAAAACATTCAGTACTTC. Full variable domain (remainder filled in from reference TRBV18 and TRBJ2-4): NAGVMQNPRHLVRRRGQEARLRCSPMKGHSHVYWYRQLPEEGLKFMVYLQKENIIDESGMPKERFSAEFPKEGPSILRIQQVVRGDSAAYFCASSPLGTRYGRENIQYFGAGTRLSVL.

The chain recombines TRBV5-5 with TRBJ2-7, with D possibly being TRBD2 (6 bases). Germline assignment: CDR1 SGHKS and CDR2 YYEKEE (reference sequence). This CDR3 comprises 15 residues. V lost 4 bases, J lost 0 bases, and 14 bases lay in between. CDR3 in amino acids: CASSAGSRSSYEQYF. In DNA form, the CDR3 reads TGTGCCAGCAGCGCGGGATCTAGGAGCTCCTACGAGCAGTACTTC. Together with reference TRBV5-5 and TRBJ2-7, the CDR3 gives the full variable domain: DAGVTQSPTHLIKTRGQQVTLRCSPISGHKSVSWYQQVLGQGPQFIFQYYEKEERGRGNFPDRFSARQFPNYSSELNVNALLLGDSALYLCASSAGSRSSYEQYFGPGTRLTVT.

This clone showed up just once. CDR3 amino acids: CASSFLGLAGGRDTGELFF. As DNA, the CDR3 is TGTGCCAGCAGCTTTCTCGGACTAGCGGGGGGGCGAGACACCGGGGAGCTGTTTTTT. V is TRBV9 and J is TRBJ2-2; 15 bases agree with TRBD2. This CDR3 spans 19 amino acids. V trimming: 4 bases; J trimming: 3 bases; junction bases outside the gene matches: 10. Per germline, CDR1 SGDLS and CDR2 YYNGEE.

The CDR3 bases are TGTGCCAGCAGCAGGGGTTTTAACTATGGCTACACCTTC. Residues: CASSRGFNYGYTF. The rearrangement links TRBV6-4 to TRBJ1-2; TRBD1 is a possible D gene (6 bases). The CDR3 sequence is 13 residues long. Between the trimmed V and J ends, which lost 6 bases and 1 base, there was a span of 9 bases. Germline CDR1 MRHNA, CDR2 SNTAGT.

The chain combines TRBV10-1 with TRBJ1-1, with 8 nucleotides matching TRBD1. This CDR3 is built from 14 residues. In germline, CDR1 is WNHNN, CDR2 SYGVQD (reference sequence). V lost 6 bases, J lost 0 bases, and 3 bases stayed unmatched. The CDR3 region has the DNA TGCGCCAGCAGCAGGGACAGGTTGAACACTGAAGCTTTCTTT. Translation gives CASSRDRLNTEAFF.

This chain links TRBV5-1 with TRBJ1-6; 9 nucleotides match TRBD1. The CDR3 is 15 amino acids. J lost 8 bases, V lost 2 bases, and 5 bases had no gene match. CDR1 SGHRS and CDR2 YFSETQ come from the germline V gene. CDR3 loop: CASSLTRTGDSPLHF. CDR3 in DNA: TGCGCCAGCAGCTTAACCCGGACAGGGGATTCACCCCTCCACTTT.

The chain combines TRBV2 with TRBJ2-7, with D maybe TRBD1 (7 bases). V lost 6 bases to trimming and J lost 2 bases, with 11 bases between them. In germline, CDR1 is SNHLY, CDR2 FYNNEI. This CDR3 has 13 amino acids. The CDR3 bases are TGTGCCAGCAGGCGGGACAGTACCTACGAGCAGTACTTC. Translating gives CASRRDSTYEQYF. Variable domain in full (rest from reference TRBV2 and TRBJ2-7): EPEVTQTPSHQVTQMGQEVILRCVPISNHLYFYWYRQILGQKVEFLVSFYNNEISEKSEIFDDQFSVERPDGSNFTLKIRSTKLEDSAMYFCASRRDSTYEQYFGPGTRLTVT.

This chain links TRBV7-9 with TRBJ2-1; possible D gene TRBD2, 5 bases. Trimming shortened V by 5 bases and J by 5 bases, and 10 bases separated the two germline ends. The length of the CDR3 is 13 residues. CDR1 is SEHNR, CDR2 FQNEAQ, per germline (reference sequence). CDR3 DNA sequence: TGTGCCAGCAGCCTCACGGAGGACAATGAGCAGTTCTTC. Translated, it gives CASSLTEDNEQFF.

This clone was counted once. The V call is TRBV15, the J call TRBJ2-6; tentative D call: TRBD1 (6 bases). The V and J ends lost 6 bases and 7 bases respectively, with 13 bases between them. The CDR3 runs to 14 residues. CDR1 is LNHNV and CDR2 is YYDKDF in the germline V gene (reference sequence). The CDR3 is CATREAGTANVLTF. CDR3 bases: TGTGCCACCAGAGAAGCCGGGACAGCCAACGTCCTGACTTTC.

This chain links TRBV4-1 with TRBJ2-1; 12 nucleotides match TRBD2. The CDR3 totals 15 residues. V was pared by 4 bases and J by 10 bases, with 8 bases of the junction left unmatched. The V gene's germline CDR1 is MGHRA and CDR2 YSYEKL. The CDR3 sequence is CASSLPSGGALEQFF. CDR3 sequence (DNA): TGCGCCAGCAGCCTGCCTAGCGGGGGGGCGTTAGAGCAGTTCTTC.

V gene TRBV11-2 combines with J gene TRBJ1-1; D ambiguous. V gave up 5 bases and J gave up 7 bases, with 11 bases separating them. The CDR3 spans 12 residues. The germline V gene encodes CDR1 SGHAT and CDR2 FQNNGV. The CDR3 sequence is CASSALLGEAFF. The DNA for the CDR3 is TGTGCCAGCAGCGCTCTGCTAGGTGAAGCTTTCTTT.

This clone occurred many times. The J gene is TRBJ1-1, the V gene TRBV2; D remains unclear. Germline lookup yields CDR1 SNHLY and CDR2 FYNNEI. Trimming took 4 bases from V and 3 from J, leaving 12 bases between them. This CDR3 has 14 residues. In nucleotides, the CDR3 is TGTGCCAGCAGTGTAGGAGGGAGCCACACTGAAGCTTTCTTT. It translates to CASSVGGSHTEAFF.

The rearrangement uses TRBV10-3 and TRBJ2-1; D call uncertain. The CDR3 covers 15 residues. V gave up 2 bases and J gave up 0 bases, with 8 bases separating them. Looked up from germline, CDR1 is ENHRY and CDR2 is SYGVKD. The CDR3: CAISELQSSYNEQFF. CDR3 in DNA: TGTGCCATCAGTGAGCTACAGAGCTCCTACAATGAGCAGTTCTTC.

The chain recombines TRBV5-8 with TRBJ1-5; 8 positions agree with TRBD1. Per the germline V gene, CDR1 is SGHTS and CDR2 is YDEGEE. This CDR3 has 16 amino acids. Trimming cost V 1 base and J 2 bases; bases outside gene matches: 5. The DNA of the CDR3 is TGTGCCAGCAGCTTGACGGACAGGGTTGGCAATCAGCCCCAGCATTTT. Translation: CASSLTDRVGNQPQHF.

This sequence joins TRBV3-1 (or the pseudogene TRBV3-2) and TRBJ1-2; D gene unclear. The CDR3 is made up of 14 amino acids. V lost 0 bases and J lost 8, with 13 bases in between. Germline CDR1 LGHDT, CDR2 YNNKEL (reference sequence). The CDR3 here is CASSQEVRQKGYTF. CDR3 DNA: TGTGCCAGCAGCCAAGAAGTACGTCAGAAAGGCTACACCTTC.

The gene calls are TRBV30 and TRBJ2-1; 8 nucleotides match TRBD2. Germline loops: CDR1 GTSNPN, CDR2 SVGIG (reference sequence). The V segment lost 5 bases and the J segment 3 bases; nucleotides outside the gene matches: 12. CDR3 length: 16 amino acids. The CDR3 bases are TGTGCCTGGGTCACGGCCCCCGGGGGGGGCTACAATGAGCAGTTCTTC. Protein product: CAWVTAPGGGYNEQFF. Supplemented by reference TRBV30 and TRBJ2-1, the full variable domain reads SQTIHQWPATLVQPVGSPLSLECTVEGTSNPNLYWYRQAAGRGLQLLFYSVGIGQISSEVPQNLSASRPQDRQFILSSKKLLLSDSGFYLCAWVTAPGGGYNEQFFGPGTRLTVL.

The V call is TRBV9, the J call TRBJ1-6; maybe TRBD1 (5 bases). Per the germline V gene, CDR1 is SGDLS and CDR2 is YYNGEE. V lost 0 bases, J lost 7 bases, and 11 bases lay in between. This CDR3 spans 15 amino acids. CDR3 DNA: TGTGCCAGCAGCGTAGGCTCGGGGGGGAATTCACCCCTCCACTTT. Translating gives CASSVGSGGNSPLHF. Based on the CDR3 plus reference TRBV9 and TRBJ1-6, the full variable domain is DSGVTQTPKHLITATGQRVTLRCSPRSGDLSVYWYQQSLDQGLQFLIQYYNGEERAKGNILERFSAQQFPDLHSELNLSSLELGDSALYFCASSVGSGGNSPLHFGNGTRLTVT.

This chain uses TRBV6-2 or TRBV6-3 with TRBJ2-7; a possible D gene is TRBD2 (7 bases). The length of the CDR3 is 16 residues. V was trimmed by 5 bases and J by 0 bases, leaving 17 bases between them. Germline CDR1 MNHEY, CDR2 SVGEGT. The CDR3 DNA sequence: TGTGCCAGCAGTGACGGGGGGCGGGGAGACTCCTACGAGCAGTACTTC. It codes for CASSDGGRGDSYEQYF.

The chain has TRBV9 and TRBJ1-6; 7 bases are a match to TRBD1. V shed 3 bases and J 9 bases; nucleotides not matched to a gene: 9. This CDR3 has 15 residues. CDR1 SGDLS and CDR2 YYNGEE come from the germline V gene. The CDR3 sequence: CASSGLSTGTSPLHF. The DNA for the CDR3 is TGTGCCAGCAGCGGCCTTTCGACAGGGACTTCACCCCTCCACTTT.

V is TRBV24-1 and J is TRBJ2-1; maybe TRBD2 (5 bases). The V and J ends lost 0 bases and 9 bases respectively, with 11 bases between them. This CDR3 has 14 residues. Germline CDR1 reads KGHDR; CDR2 reads SFDVKD. The DNA for the CDR3 is TGTGCCACCAGTGATTTGGATCGGGAAGGTGAGCAGTTCTTC. This sequence encodes CATSDLDREGEQFF.

The J gene is TRBJ2-5, the V gene TRBV29-1; D gene ambiguous. This CDR3 is 14 amino acids long. CDR1 and CDR2 (germline): SQVTM, ANQGSEA. V lost 6 bases to trimming and J lost 0 bases, with 14 bases between them. CDR3 in DNA: TGCAGCGTAGTTCGACTTTATCACCAAGAGACCCAGTACTTC. This gives the protein CSVVRLYHQETQYF.

The V gene is TRBV4-2, the J gene TRBJ2-5, with 8 bases aligning to TRBD2. Losses at the gene ends were 4 bases for V and 1 base for J; bases not matched to a gene: 8. The CDR3 spans 16 residues. Per germline, CDR1 LGHNA and CDR2 YNFKEQ. The CDR3 DNA reads TGTGCCAGCAGCCTAATGGGCGGGGGGACCCAAGAGACCCAGTACTTC. This translates into CASSLMGGGTQETQYF.

The chain recombines TRBV24-1 with TRBJ2-1, with 8 bases fitting TRBD2. The V gene's germline CDR1 is KGHDR and CDR2 SFDVKD. The CDR3 is 14 residues long. V was clipped by 5 bases and J by 8 bases; unmatched bases: 7. CDR3 nucleotides: TGTGCCACCAGTGTTGCGGGGGGCTTGGATGAGCAGTTCTTC. This sequence encodes CATSVAGGLDEQFF.

The chain recombines TRBV5-4 with TRBJ2-2, with 11 bases lining up with TRBD2. The CDR3 is 16 amino acids. V trimming: 3 bases; J trimming: 4 bases; junction bases outside the gene matches: 5. In germline, CDR1 is SGHNT, CDR2 YYREEE (reference sequence). CDR3 sequence: CASSSIAGGPTGELFF. CDR3 DNA sequence: TGTGCCAGCAGCTCGATAGCGGGGGGGCCCACCGGGGAGCTGTTTTTT.

The gene calls are TRBV15 and TRBJ1-6; D remains ambiguous. CDR1 LNHNV and CDR2 YYDKDF come from the germline V gene (reference sequence). Trimming shortened V by 5 bases and J by 7 bases, and 9 bases separated the two germline ends. The length of the CDR3 is 13 residues. Here the CDR3 DNA reads TGTGCCACCAGCGGCCTGAAAAATTCACCCCTCCACTTT. It codes for CATSGLKNSPLHF.

The CDR3 sequence: CASSMGPGRGADTQYF. The CDR3 nucleotides are TGTGCCAGTAGTATGGGCCCTGGCAGGGGAGCAGATACGCAGTATTTT. The rearrangement links TRBV19 to TRBJ2-3; possibly TRBD1 for D (6 bases). CDR3 length equals 16 residues. Deletions cut 3 bases from V and 4 bases from J, with 17 bases between. Germline-derived CDR1 and CDR2 are LNHDA and SQIVND (reference sequence).

The V gene is TRBV19, the J gene TRBJ1-2; 9 bases are a match to TRBD1. CDR1 is LNHDA, CDR2 SQIVND, per germline (reference sequence). The CDR3 runs to 14 residues. The junction had 5 bases not matched to a gene; V was cut back by 5 bases and J by 4 bases. The CDR3 DNA follows: TGTGCCAGTAGTCGACAGGGGGAGGGCTATGGCTACACCTTC. Encoded protein: CASSRQGEGYGYTF.

The chain recombines TRBV6-6 with TRBJ2-5; tentatively, D is TRBD1 (5 bases). The CDR3 totals 13 residues. The ends were cut back, 2 bases at V and 3 bases at J, with 7 bases in the middle. Germline assignment: CDR1 MNHNY and CDR2 SVGAGI (reference sequence). CDR3 nucleotide sequence: TGTGCCAGCAGTTACGCAGGGAAAGAGACCCAGTACTTC. Its protein is CASSYAGKETQYF.

For this clone: Within the sample, other DNA sequences also encode this same CDR3. The rearrangement uses TRBV5-1 and TRBJ2-5; 12 nucleotides align to TRBD1. The CDR3 has 15 amino acids. V lost 3 bases and J lost 3; bases outside the gene matches: 3. The germline V gene encodes CDR1 SGHRS and CDR2 YFSETQ. The CDR3: CASSSGTGGEETQYF. The CDR3 DNA reads TGCGCCAGCAGCTCCGGGACAGGGGGCGAAGAGACCCAGTACTTC.